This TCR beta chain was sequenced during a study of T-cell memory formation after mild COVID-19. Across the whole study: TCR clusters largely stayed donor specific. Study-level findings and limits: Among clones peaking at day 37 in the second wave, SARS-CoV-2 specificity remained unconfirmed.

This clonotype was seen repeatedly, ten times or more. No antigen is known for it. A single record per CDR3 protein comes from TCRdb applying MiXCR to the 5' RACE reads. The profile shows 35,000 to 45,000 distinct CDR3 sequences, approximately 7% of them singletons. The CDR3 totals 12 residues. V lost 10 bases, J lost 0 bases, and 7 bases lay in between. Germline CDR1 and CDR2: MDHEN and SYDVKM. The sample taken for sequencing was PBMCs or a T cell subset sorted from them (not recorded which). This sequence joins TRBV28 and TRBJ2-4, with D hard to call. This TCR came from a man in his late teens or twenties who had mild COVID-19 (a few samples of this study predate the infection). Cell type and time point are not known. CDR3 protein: CATSLAKNIQYF. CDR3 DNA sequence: TGTGCCACCAGCTTAGCCAAAAACATTCAGTACTTC.